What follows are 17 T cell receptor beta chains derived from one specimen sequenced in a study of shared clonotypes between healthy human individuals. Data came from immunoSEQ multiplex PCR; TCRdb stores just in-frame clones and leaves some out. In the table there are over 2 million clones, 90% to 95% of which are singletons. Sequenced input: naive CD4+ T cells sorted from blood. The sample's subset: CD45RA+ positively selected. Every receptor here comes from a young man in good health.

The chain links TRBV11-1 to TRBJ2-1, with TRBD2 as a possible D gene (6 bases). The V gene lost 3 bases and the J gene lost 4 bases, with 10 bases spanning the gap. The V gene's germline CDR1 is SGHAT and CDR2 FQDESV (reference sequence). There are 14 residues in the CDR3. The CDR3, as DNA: TGTGCCAGCAGCTTGGCCGGGACTTACAATGAGCAGTTCTTC. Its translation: CASSLAGTYNEQFF.

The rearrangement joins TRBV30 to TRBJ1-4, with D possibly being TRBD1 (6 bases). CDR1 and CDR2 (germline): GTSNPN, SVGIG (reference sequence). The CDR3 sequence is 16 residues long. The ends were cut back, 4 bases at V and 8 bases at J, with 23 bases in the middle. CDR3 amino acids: CAWKDKGSGAKEKLFF. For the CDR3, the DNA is TGTGCCTGGAAAGATAAGGGTTCAGGGGCCAAAGAAAAACTGTTTTTT. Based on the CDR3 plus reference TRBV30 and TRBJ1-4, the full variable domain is SQTIHQWPATLVQPVGSPLSLECTVEGTSNPNLYWYRQAAGRGLQLLFYSVGIGQISSEVPQNLSASRPQDRQFILSSKKLLLSDSGFYLCAWKDKGSGAKEKLFFGSGTQLSVL.

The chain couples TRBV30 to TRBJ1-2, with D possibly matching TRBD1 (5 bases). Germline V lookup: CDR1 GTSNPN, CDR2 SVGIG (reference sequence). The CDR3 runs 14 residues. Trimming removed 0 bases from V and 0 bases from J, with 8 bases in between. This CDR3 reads CAWSVLTANYGYTF. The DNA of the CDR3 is TGTGCCTGGAGTGTACTGACAGCTAACTATGGCTACACCTTC.

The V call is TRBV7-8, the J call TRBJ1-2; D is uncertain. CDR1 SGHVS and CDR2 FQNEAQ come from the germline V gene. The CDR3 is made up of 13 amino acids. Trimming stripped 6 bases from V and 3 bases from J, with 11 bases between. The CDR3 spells CASRKRGDYGYTF. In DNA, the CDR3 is TGTGCCAGCAGGAAACGCGGGGACTATGGCTACACCTTC.

The CDR3 is CASSARSGSGETQYF. The CDR3 DNA is TGTGCCAGCAGCGCCCGCTCCGGGTCGGGAGAGACCCAGTACTTC. This chain uses TRBV7-2 with TRBJ2-5; D call uncertain. Looked up from germline, CDR1 is SGHTA and CDR2 is FQGNSA. The CDR3 is 15 amino acids. V lost 5 bases to trimming and J lost 4 bases, with 17 bases between them.

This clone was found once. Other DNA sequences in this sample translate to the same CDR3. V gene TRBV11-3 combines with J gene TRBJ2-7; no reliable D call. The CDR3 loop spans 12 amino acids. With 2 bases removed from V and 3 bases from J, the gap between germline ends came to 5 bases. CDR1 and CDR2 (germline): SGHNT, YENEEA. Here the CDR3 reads CASSLSGYEQYF. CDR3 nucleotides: TGTGCCAGCAGCTTAAGTGGCTACGAGCAGTACTTC.

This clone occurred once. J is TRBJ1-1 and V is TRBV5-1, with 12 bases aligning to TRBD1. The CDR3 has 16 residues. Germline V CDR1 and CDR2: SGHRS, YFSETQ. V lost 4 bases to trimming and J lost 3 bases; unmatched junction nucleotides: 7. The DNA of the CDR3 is TGCGCCAGCAGCGAGGGACAGGGGGCTCGGGACACTGAAGCTTTCTTT. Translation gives CASSEGQGARDTEAFF.

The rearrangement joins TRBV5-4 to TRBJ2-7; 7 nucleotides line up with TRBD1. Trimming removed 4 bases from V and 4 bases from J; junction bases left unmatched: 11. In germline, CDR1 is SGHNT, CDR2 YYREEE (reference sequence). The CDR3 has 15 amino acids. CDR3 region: CASSKTPGTAYEQYF. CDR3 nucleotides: TGTGCCAGCAGCAAAACACCCGGGACAGCTTACGAGCAGTACTTC.

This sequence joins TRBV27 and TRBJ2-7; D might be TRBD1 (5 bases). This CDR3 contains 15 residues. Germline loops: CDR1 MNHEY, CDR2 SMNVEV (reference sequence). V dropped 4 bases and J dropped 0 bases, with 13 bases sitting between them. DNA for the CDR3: TGTGCCAGCAGTTCCCAGGGCGCGACCTCCTACGAGCAGTACTTC. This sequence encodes CASSSQGATSYEQYF.

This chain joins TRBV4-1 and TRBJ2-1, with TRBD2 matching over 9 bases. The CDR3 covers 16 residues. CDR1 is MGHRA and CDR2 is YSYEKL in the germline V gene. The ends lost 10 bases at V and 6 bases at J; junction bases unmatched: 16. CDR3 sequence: CATGTSIFQVLNEQFF. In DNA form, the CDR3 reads TGCGCCACCGGGACTAGCATTTTTCAGGTCCTCAATGAGCAGTTCTTC.

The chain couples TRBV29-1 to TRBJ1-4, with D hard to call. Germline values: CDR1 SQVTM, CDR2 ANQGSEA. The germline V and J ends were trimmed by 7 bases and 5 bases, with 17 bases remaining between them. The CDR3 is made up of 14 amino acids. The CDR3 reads CSAAGGTSNEKLFF. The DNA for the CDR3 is TGCAGCGCCGCAGGCGGAACCTCGAATGAAAAACTGTTTTTT.

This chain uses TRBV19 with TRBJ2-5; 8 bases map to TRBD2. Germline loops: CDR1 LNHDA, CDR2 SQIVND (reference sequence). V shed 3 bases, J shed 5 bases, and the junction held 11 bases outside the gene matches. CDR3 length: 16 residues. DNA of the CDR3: TGTGCCAGTAGTATTGGAACGGGAGGGCGAGGTGAGACCCAGTACTTC. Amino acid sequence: CASSIGTGGRGETQYF.

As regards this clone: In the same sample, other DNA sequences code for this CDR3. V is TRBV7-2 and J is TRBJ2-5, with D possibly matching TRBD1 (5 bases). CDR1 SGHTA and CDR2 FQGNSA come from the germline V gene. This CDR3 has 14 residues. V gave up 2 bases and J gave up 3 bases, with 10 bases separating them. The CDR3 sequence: CASSLRGREETQYF. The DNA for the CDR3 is TGTGCCAGCAGCTTACGAGGCAGGGAAGAGACCCAGTACTTC.

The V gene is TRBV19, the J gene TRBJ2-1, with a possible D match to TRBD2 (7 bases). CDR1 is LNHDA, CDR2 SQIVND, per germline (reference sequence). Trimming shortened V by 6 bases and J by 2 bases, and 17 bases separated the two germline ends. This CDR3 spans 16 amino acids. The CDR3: CASSISGPGAYNEQFF. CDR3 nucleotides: TGTGCCAGTAGCATTAGCGGGCCAGGGGCCTACAATGAGCAGTTCTTC.

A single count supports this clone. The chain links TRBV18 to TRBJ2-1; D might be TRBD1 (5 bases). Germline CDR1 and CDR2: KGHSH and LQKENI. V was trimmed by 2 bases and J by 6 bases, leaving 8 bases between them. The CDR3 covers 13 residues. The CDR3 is CASSPDSSNEQFF. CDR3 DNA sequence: TGTGCCAGCTCACCAGACAGTAGCAATGAGCAGTTCTTC.

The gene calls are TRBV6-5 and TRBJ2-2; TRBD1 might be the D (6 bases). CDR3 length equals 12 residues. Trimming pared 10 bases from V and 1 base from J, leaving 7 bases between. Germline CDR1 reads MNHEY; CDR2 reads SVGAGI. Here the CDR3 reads CATQGNTGELFF. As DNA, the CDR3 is TGTGCCACACAGGGGAACACCGGGGAGCTGTTTTTT.

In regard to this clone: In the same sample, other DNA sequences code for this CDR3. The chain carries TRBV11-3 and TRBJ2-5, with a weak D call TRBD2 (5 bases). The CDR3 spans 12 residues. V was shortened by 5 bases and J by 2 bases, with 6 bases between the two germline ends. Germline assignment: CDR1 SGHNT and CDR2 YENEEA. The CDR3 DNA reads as TGTGCCAGCAGCCGAGGGCAAGAGACCCAGTACTTC. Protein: CASSRGQETQYF.